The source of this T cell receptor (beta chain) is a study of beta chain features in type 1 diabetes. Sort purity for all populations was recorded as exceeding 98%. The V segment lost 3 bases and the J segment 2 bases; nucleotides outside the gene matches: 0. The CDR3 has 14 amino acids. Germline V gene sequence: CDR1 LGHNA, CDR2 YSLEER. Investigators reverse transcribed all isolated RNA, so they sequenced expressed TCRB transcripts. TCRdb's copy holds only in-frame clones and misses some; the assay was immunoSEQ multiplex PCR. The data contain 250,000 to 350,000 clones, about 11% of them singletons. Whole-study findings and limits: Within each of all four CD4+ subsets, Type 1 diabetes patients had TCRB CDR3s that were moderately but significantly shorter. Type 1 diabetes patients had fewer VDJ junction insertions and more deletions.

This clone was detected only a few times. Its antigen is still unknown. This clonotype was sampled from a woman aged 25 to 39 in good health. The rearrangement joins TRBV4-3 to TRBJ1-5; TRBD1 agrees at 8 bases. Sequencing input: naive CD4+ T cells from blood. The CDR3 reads CASSQDRGNQPQHF. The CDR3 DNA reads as TGCGCCAGCAGCCAGGACAGGGGCAATCAGCCCCAGCATTTT.